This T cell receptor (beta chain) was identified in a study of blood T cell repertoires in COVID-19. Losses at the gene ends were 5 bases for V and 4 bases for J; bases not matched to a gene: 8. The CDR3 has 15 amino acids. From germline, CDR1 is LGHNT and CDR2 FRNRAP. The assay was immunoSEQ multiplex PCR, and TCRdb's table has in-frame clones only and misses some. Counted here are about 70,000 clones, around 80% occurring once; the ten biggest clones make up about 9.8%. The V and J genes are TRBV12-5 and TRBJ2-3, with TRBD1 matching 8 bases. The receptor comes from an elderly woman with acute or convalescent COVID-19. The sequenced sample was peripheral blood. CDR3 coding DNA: TGTGCTAGTGGTATGATCCGGACAGGGCCAGATACGCAGTATTTT. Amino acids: CASGMIRTGPDTQYF.